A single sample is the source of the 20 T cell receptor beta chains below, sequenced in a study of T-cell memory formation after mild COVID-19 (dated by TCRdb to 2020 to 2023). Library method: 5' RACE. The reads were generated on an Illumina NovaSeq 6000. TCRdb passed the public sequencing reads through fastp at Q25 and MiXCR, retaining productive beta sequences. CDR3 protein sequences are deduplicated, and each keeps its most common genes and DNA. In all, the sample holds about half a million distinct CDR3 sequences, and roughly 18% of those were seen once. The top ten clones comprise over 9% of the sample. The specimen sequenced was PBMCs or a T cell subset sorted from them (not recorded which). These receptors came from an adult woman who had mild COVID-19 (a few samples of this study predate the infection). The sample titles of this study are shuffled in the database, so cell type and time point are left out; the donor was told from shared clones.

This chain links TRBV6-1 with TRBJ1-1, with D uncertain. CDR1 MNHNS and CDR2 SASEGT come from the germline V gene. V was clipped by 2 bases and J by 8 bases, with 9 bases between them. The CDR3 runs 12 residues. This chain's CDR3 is CASSERELEAFF. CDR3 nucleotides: TGTGCCAGCAGTGAAAGGGAATTGGAAGCTTTCTTT.

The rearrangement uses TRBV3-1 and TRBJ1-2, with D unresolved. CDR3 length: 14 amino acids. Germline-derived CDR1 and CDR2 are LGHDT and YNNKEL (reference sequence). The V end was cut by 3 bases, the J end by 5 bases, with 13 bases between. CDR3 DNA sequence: TGTGCCAGCAGCCATACACCCGACCTGTATGGCTACACCTTC. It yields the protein CASSHTPDLYGYTF.

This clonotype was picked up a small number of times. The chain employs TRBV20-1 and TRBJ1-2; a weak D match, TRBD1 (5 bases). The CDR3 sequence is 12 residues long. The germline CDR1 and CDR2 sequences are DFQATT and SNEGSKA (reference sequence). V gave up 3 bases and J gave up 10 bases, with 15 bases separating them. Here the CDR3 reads CSASRDPIVYTF. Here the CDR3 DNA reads TGCAGTGCTAGCCGGGACCCGATTGTCTACACCTTC.

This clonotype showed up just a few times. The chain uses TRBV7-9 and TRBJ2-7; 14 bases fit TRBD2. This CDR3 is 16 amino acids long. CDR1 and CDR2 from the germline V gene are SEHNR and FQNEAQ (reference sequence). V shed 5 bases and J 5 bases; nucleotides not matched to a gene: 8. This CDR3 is CASSAGLAGAGDEQYF. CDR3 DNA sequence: TGTGCCAGCAGCGCGGGACTAGCGGGAGCGGGCGACGAGCAGTACTTC.

This chain's CDR3 is CATSRDRGAGNTIYF. CDR3 bases: TGTGCCACCAGCAGAGATCGGGGGGCTGGAAACACCATATATTTT. The rearrangement links TRBV15 to TRBJ1-3, with D perhaps matching TRBD1 (5 bases). Germline V gives CDR1 LNHNV, CDR2 YYDKDF (reference sequence). V was cut by 0 bases and J by 2 bases, with 8 bases left in between. The CDR3 has 15 residues. Looking up the rest from reference TRBV15 and TRBJ1-3 gives the full variable domain: DAMVIQNPRYQVTQFGKPVTLSCSQTLNHNVMYWYQQKSSQAPKLLFHYYDKDFNNEADTPDNFQSRRPNTSFCFLDIRSPGLGDTAMYLCATSRDRGAGNTIYFGEGSWLTVV.

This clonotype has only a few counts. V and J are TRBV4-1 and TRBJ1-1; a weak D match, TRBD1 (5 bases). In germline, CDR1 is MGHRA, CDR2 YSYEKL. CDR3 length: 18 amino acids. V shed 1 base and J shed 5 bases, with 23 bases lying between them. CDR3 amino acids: CASSQVGRVGGSGTEAFF. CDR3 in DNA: TGCGCCAGCAGCCAAGTTGGCAGGGTAGGAGGTTCGGGGACTGAAGCTTTCTTT.

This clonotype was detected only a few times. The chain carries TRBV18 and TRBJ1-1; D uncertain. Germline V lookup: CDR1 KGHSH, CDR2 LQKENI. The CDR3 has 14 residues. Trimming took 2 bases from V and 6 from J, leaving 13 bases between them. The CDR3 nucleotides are TGTGCCAGCTCACCAGGAGGTTCGGGCGCTGAAGCTTTCTTT. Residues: CASSPGGSGAEAFF.

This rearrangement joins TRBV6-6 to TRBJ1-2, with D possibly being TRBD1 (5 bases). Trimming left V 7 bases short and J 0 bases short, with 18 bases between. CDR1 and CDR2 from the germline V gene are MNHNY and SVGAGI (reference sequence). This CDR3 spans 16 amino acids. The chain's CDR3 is CASTTNLGAANYGYTF. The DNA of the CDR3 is TGTGCCAGCACCACCAACCTCGGGGCAGCTAACTATGGCTACACCTTC.

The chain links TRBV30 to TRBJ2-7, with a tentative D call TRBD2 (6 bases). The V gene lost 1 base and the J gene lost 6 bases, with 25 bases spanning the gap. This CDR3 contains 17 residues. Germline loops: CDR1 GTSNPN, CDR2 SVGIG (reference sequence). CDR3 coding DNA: TGTGCCTGGAGTGCCAAGGGGCAGGGCTTGAGGAGGGGCGAGCAGTACTTC. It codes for CAWSAKGQGLRRGEQYF.

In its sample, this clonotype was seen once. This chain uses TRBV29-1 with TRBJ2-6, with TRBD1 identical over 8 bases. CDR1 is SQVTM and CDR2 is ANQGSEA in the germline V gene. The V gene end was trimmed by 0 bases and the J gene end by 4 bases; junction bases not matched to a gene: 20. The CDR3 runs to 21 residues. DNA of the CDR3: TGCAGCGTTGAAGAATTCGCCTCGGGAGCCGACAGGGGTGGCGGGGCCAACGTCCTGACTTTC. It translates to CSVEEFASGADRGGGANVLTF.

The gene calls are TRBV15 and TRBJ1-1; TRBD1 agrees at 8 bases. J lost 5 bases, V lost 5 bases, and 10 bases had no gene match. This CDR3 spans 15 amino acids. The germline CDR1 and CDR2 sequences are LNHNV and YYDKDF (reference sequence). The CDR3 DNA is TGTGCCACCAGCCCACAAAGGACAGGGCGGACTGAAGCTTTCTTT. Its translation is CATSPQRTGRTEAFF.

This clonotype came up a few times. This CDR3 reads CASSQIRLFQGMGVAGTNTGELFF. In nucleotides, the CDR3 is TGTGCCAGCAGCCAAATTCGTCTTTTCCAGGGGATGGGGGTTGCGGGCACAAACACCGGGGAGCTGTTTTTT. The chain couples TRBV4-2 to TRBJ2-2; weak D call: TRBD1 (6 bases). This CDR3 contains 24 residues. The V end was cut by 2 bases, the J end by 2 bases, with 36 bases between. Germline values: CDR1 LGHNA, CDR2 YNFKEQ.

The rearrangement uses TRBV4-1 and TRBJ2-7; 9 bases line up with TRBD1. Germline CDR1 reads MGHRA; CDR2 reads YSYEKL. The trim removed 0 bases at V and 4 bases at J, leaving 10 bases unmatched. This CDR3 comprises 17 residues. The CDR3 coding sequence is TGCGCCAGCAGCCAAGATCTCCAGACAGGGGGTCGTTACGAGCAGTACTTC. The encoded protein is CASSQDLQTGGRYEQYF.

CDR3 nucleotide sequence: TGTGCCAGCAGCTTTAACAGACAGAGTTCCTACGAGCAGTACTTC. This gives the protein CASSFNRQSSYEQYF. The rearrangement links TRBV5-5 to TRBJ2-7, with D tentatively TRBD1 (5 bases). The germline CDR1 and CDR2 sequences are SGHKS and YYEKEE (reference sequence). The CDR3 has 15 residues. Trimming left V 2 bases short and J 1 base short, with 13 bases between.

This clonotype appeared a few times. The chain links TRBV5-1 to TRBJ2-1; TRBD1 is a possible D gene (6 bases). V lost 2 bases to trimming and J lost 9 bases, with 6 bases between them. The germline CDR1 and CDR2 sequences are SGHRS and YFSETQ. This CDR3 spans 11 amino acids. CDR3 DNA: TGCGCCAGCAGCTTACAGGGTGAGCAGTTCTTC. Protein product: CASSLQGEQFF.

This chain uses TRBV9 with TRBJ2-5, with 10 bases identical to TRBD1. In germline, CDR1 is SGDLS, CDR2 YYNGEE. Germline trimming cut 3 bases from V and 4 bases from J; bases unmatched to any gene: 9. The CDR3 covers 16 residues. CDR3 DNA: TGTGCCAGCAGCGCCGAGCGGACAGGGGGAGGAGAGACCCAGTACTTC. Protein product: CASSAERTGGGETQYF. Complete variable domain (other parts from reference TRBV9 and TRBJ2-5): DSGVTQTPKHLITATGQRVTLRCSPRSGDLSVYWYQQSLDQGLQFLIQYYNGEERAKGNILERFSAQQFPDLHSELNLSSLELGDSALYFCASSAERTGGGETQYFGPGTRLLVL.

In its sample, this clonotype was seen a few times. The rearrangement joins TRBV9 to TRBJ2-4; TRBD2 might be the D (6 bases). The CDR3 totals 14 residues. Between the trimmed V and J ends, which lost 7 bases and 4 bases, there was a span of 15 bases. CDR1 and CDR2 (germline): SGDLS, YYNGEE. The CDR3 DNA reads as TGTGCCAGCGCCGGGGCAGGGACTAAAAACATTCAGTACTTC. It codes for CASAGAGTKNIQYF.

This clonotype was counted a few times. The CDR3 protein is CASAPYLAGGNTDTQYF. The CDR3 DNA is TGTGCCAGCGCCCCATATCTAGCGGGAGGGAACACAGATACGCAGTATTTT. V usage is TRBV12-3 or TRBV12-4 and J usage is TRBJ2-3; 12 bases are shared with TRBD2. The trim removed 8 bases at V and 2 bases at J, leaving 11 bases unmatched. The CDR3 length is 17 residues.

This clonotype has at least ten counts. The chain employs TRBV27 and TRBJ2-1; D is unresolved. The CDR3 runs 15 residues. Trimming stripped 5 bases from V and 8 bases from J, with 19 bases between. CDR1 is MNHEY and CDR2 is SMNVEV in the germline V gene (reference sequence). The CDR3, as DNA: TGTGCCAGCAGTCTCACAGAGACGATTATCGATGAGCAGTTCTTC. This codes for CASSLTETIIDEQFF.

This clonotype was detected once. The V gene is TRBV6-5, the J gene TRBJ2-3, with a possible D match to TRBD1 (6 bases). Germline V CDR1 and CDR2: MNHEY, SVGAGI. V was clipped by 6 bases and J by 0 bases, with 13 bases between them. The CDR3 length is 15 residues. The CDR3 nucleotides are TGTGCCAGCAGGTCCGGACAGTCTAGCACAGATACGCAGTATTTT. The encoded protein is CASRSGQSSTDTQYF.